Listed below are T cell receptor beta chains from one sample, sequenced in a study of T cell responses to AZD1222 COVID-19 vaccine. Using immunoSEQ multiplex PCR, the repertoire was profiled, and TCRdb retains in-frame clones only, with some absent. Found here are 100,000 to 140,000 clones, 89% of them singletons; the top ten hold 5.5% to 8.5%. The source was peripheral blood, collected on day 0 of AZD1222 vaccination. These receptors all come from an adult in good health. Each CDR3 is given with its conserved first and last residue. The order of the fields is CDR3 length, D gene, V gene, CDR3 protein. A D gene is named only where the DNA matches it firmly.

len: 14; d_gene: -; v_gene: TRBV24-1; CDR3aa: CATSAGLSNQPQHF
len: 15; d_gene: -; v_gene: TRBV21-1; CDR3aa: CASSPVAVLGLAQYF
len: 16; d_gene: -; v_gene: TRBV7-9; CDR3aa: CASSLAQLVYQETQYF
len: 15; d_gene: -; v_gene: TRBV28; CDR3aa: CASSPLRGRESGYTF
len: 14; d_gene: -; v_gene: TRBV3-1/TRBV3-2; CDR3aa: CASSLFGTYNEQFF
len: 16; d_gene: TRBD1; v_gene: TRBV13; CDR3aa: CASRPFGQGVTGELFF
len: 14; d_gene: -; v_gene: TRBV9; CDR3aa: CASSPRDSRGEQYF
len: 13; d_gene: -; v_gene: TRBV5-1; CDR3aa: CASSLEGAYEQYF
len: 15; d_gene: -; v_gene: TRBV19; CDR3aa: CASSIGGETGYEQYF
len: 14; d_gene: -; v_gene: TRBV28; CDR3aa: CASSLGTVNYGYTF
len: 14; d_gene: TRBD1; v_gene: TRBV9; CDR3aa: CASRPSTGGTEAFF
len: 18; d_gene: -; v_gene: TRBV19; CDR3aa: CASSMWGGVGAGANVLTF
len: 18; d_gene: TRBD2; v_gene: TRBV6-2/TRBV6-3; CDR3aa: CASSPRRVAGGGTDTQYF
len: 12; d_gene: -; v_gene: TRBV7-6; CDR3aa: CASSQRAAEAFF
len: 13; d_gene: -; v_gene: TRBV6-1; CDR3aa: CASSDRDNYSYTF
len: 11; d_gene: -; v_gene: TRBV29-1; CDR3aa: CSVYYGDTQYF
len: 13; d_gene: -; v_gene: TRBV12-3/TRBV12-4; CDR3aa: CASTPQGPDTQYF
len: 16; d_gene: -; v_gene: TRBV11-2; CDR3aa: CASSPLGGTGSYEQYF
len: 12; d_gene: TRBD2; v_gene: TRBV5-3; CDR3aa: CARSSLAGCTYF
len: 15; d_gene: -; v_gene: TRBV6-5; CDR3aa: CASSYSGGTNEKLFF
len: 14; d_gene: -; v_gene: TRBV30; CDR3aa: CAWSVSLSVYGYTF
len: 14; d_gene: TRBD2; v_gene: TRBV30; CDR3aa: CAWSVRREGTEQFF
len: 21; d_gene: -; v_gene: TRBV28; CDR3aa: CASSLYLFGFGASGSTDTQYF
len: 15; d_gene: TRBD1; v_gene: TRBV9; CDR3aa: CASSVGDRAGNTIYF
len: 16; d_gene: -; v_gene: TRBV9; CDR3aa: CASSVAPRDRLYEQYF
len: 15; d_gene: -; v_gene: TRBV4-3; CDR3aa: CASSQFLDSNYGYTF
len: 15; d_gene: -; v_gene: TRBV19; CDR3aa: CASSLQAGRNEKLFF
len: 12; d_gene: -; v_gene: TRBV27; CDR3aa: CARYSGGNEQFF
len: 12; d_gene: TRBD1; v_gene: TRBV11-1; CDR3aa: CASSLTGFGYTF
len: 14; d_gene: TRBD2; v_gene: TRBV5-1; CDR3aa: CASSSGRGRGEQYF
len: 12; d_gene: -; v_gene: TRBV3-1/TRBV3-2; CDR3aa: CASSQEWSEQFF
len: 16; d_gene: -; v_gene: TRBV6-1; CDR3aa: CASSEQAGGSYNEQFF
len: 11; d_gene: -; v_gene: TRBV7-8; CDR3aa: CASSPYYEQYF
len: 15; d_gene: TRBD1; v_gene: TRBV28; CDR3aa: CASSFMGTGDETQYF
len: 13; d_gene: -; v_gene: TRBV2; CDR3aa: CASSGGRGNEQFF
len: 12; d_gene: -; v_gene: TRBV11-2; CDR3aa: CASSTETEKLFF
len: 16; d_gene: -; v_gene: TRBV4-1; CDR3aa: CASSQEAGPGTDTQYF
len: 12; d_gene: -; v_gene: TRBV12-3/TRBV12-4; CDR3aa: CASSLLGQPQHF
len: 12; d_gene: -; v_gene: TRBV5-6; CDR3aa: CASSLIGETQYF
len: 16; d_gene: -; v_gene: TRBV6-2/TRBV6-3; CDR3aa: CASSYSRAMGGDTQYF
len: 15; d_gene: TRBD2; v_gene: TRBV29-1; CDR3aa: CSVERAGASYNEQFF
len: 15; d_gene: -; v_gene: TRBV6-4; CDR3aa: CASSDSSSDPYGYTF
len: 16; d_gene: -; v_gene: TRBV5-5; CDR3aa: CASSLGGVEGLQPQHF
len: 19; d_gene: TRBD2; v_gene: TRBV7-2; CDR3aa: CASSLVATSGRGGYNEQFF